This T cell receptor beta chain was identified during a study of Graves' ophthalmopathy and Graves' hyperthyroidism. Study observations and caveats: Blood was where most expanded thyroid clonotypes above 0.001 frequency also turned up.

At least ten counts were recorded for this clonotype. Its antigen is unknown. Amplifying from RNA transcripts, the study obtained TCR beta CDR3 regions. RT-PCR with HTBI primers came first, then second-round multiplex PCR. One entry per CDR3 protein results from TCRdb running MiXCR on the multiplex PCR reads. Of about 1.2 million distinct CDR3 sequences in the sample, about two fifths were seen once. Exclusion criteria comprised other autoimmune diseases, uncontrolled infections, pregnancy or lactation in patients. The diagnosis was founded upon clinical symptoms, serum thyroxine, TRAb, thyroid ultrasound and orbital computed tomography. Germline values: CDR1 SGHVS, CDR2 FNYEAQ. The V and J ends lost 4 bases and 3 bases, in that order; junction bases with no gene match: 11. The CDR3 length is 18 residues.

Sequencing used peripheral blood or thyroid tissue (not recorded which). This chain joins TRBV7-6 and TRBJ2-2, with 10 nucleotides matching TRBD1. This TCR came from an adult man with Graves' hyperthyroidism. This CDR3 reads CASSYLRGGQGYTGELFF. The DNA of the CDR3 is TGTGCCAGCAGCTACCTACGAGGGGGACAGGGGTACACCGGGGAGCTGTTTTTT.